Each of the 32 T cell receptor beta chains below was sequenced from the same sample in a study of beta chain features in type 1 diabetes (dated by TCRdb to between 2017 and 2018). Library preparation employed the immunoSEQ multiplex PCR assay. The High Capacity cDNA Reverse Transcription Kit was used to reverse transcribe all of the isolated RNA, meaning that expressed TCRB transcripts were what got sequenced. Sourced from immuneACCESS, this table was stored by TCRdb with only in-frame sequences that have V and J called. A share of the clones is absent; for the studies checked, an unresolved V gene accounts for under half, and the remainder has no known explanation. The sample table holds 20,000 to 25,000 clones, of which 60% to 80% were seen once. The ten largest clones take up approximately 2% of the sample. Source material: Tregs from blood. Interpreted using the paper, the cell subset or site label stands for: regulatory CD4+ T cells. Receptors originate from a woman aged 40 to 50 in good health.

This clone was seen once. V and J are TRBV18 and TRBJ1-1; D gene unclear. Germline CDR1 KGHSH, CDR2 LQKENI. This CDR3 has 13 residues. V was trimmed by 6 bases and J by 3 bases, leaving 11 bases between them. CDR3 in amino acids: CASSFGVDTEAFF. DNA for the CDR3: TGTGCCAGCTCCTTCGGTGTGGACACTGAAGCTTTCTTT.

The chain couples TRBV5-1 to TRBJ2-5; D is possibly TRBD2 (6 bases). V lost 1 base to trimming and J lost 1 base, with 11 bases between them. Per the germline V gene, CDR1 is SGHRS and CDR2 is YFSETQ. This CDR3 spans 15 amino acids. CDR3 sequence: CASSLTAGIQETQYF. The CDR3, as DNA: TGCGCCAGCAGCTTGACCGCGGGGATCCAAGAGACCCAGTACTTC.

The V call is TRBV7-8, the J call TRBJ1-6; D gene ambiguous. Trimming left V 1 base short and J 3 bases short, with 13 bases between. Germline V gene sequence: CDR1 SGHVS, CDR2 FQNEAQ. This CDR3 is 17 amino acids long. For the CDR3, the DNA is TGTGCCAGCAGCTTAGTTCGGGGAGTCTACTATAATTCACCCCTCCACTTT. It specifies CASSLVRGVYYNSPLHF.

This clone was seen a handful of times. CDR3 region: CASSLDLQGRPEAFF. DNA for the CDR3: TGTGCCAGCAGCTTAGATCTACAGGGCAGACCTGAAGCTTTCTTT. The chain links TRBV11-2 to TRBJ1-1, with D maybe TRBD1 (6 bases). Between the trimmed V and J ends, which lost 0 bases and 6 bases, there was a span of 14 bases. The CDR3 runs 15 residues. Germline V CDR1 and CDR2: SGHAT, FQNNGV.

This chain uses TRBV11-2 with TRBJ2-5; 10 nucleotides align to TRBD1. The CDR3 is 14 residues long. Germline trimming cut 6 bases from V and 11 bases from J; bases unmatched to any gene: 12. The germline gives CDR1 SGHAT, CDR2 FQNNGV. In DNA form, the CDR3 reads TGTGCCAGCAGACCCGGGACAGGGGTCCTGGAGCAGTACTTC. Its translation: CASRPGTGVLEQYF. The whole variable domain, remainder taken from reference TRBV11-2 and TRBJ2-5, is EAGVAQSPRYKIIEKRQSVAFWCNPISGHATLYWYQQILGQGPKLLIQFQNNGVVDDSQLPKDRFSAERLKGVDSTLKIQPAKLEDSAVYLCASRPGTGVLEQYFGPGTRLLVL.

The chain links TRBV5-1 to TRBJ2-4, with D possibly TRBD1 on 6 matching bases. This CDR3 region has 15 residues. The ends were cut back, 2 bases at V and 6 bases at J, with 15 bases in the middle. From germline, CDR1 is SGHRS and CDR2 YFSETQ. In DNA form, the CDR3 reads TGCGCCAGCAGCTTTCAATCCCTACAGGGAAACATTCAGTACTTC. Its protein product is CASSFQSLQGNIQYF.

The chain employs TRBV7-8 and TRBJ2-2; D is uncertain. The V gene lost 5 bases and the J gene lost 0 bases, with 4 bases spanning the gap. Germline V CDR1 and CDR2: SGHVS, FQNEAQ. This CDR3 has 13 amino acids. The CDR3 region has the DNA TGTGCCAGCAGCCAGGCGAACACCGGGGAGCTGTTTTTT. This translates into CASSQANTGELFF.

Sample share makes this clone medium-sized. This chain uses TRBV5-4 with TRBJ2-5, with 9 bases aligning to TRBD2. CDR3 length equals 14 residues. Germline CDR1 reads SGHNT; CDR2 reads YYREEE (reference sequence). V lost 4 bases and J lost 5; bases outside the gene matches: 6. The CDR3 region is CASSGRGGPETQYF. The CDR3 coding sequence is TGTGCCAGCAGCGGGCGGGGGGGCCCGGAGACCCAGTACTTC.

The rearrangement joins TRBV7-9 to TRBJ2-3; 12 positions match TRBD2. The CDR3 has 19 residues. The V gene end was trimmed by 4 bases and the J gene end by 0 bases; junction bases not matched to a gene: 11. Germline V gene data show CDR1 as SEHNR and CDR2 as FQNEAQ (reference sequence). The CDR3 DNA follows: TGTGCCAGCAGCTCGCACGTGACTAGCGGGGGACCGAGCACAGATACGCAGTATTTT. Amino acid sequence: CASSSHVTSGGPSTDTQYF.

This chain connects TRBV2 to TRBJ2-5; D is uncertain. The V gene lost 7 bases and the J gene lost 5 bases, with 8 bases spanning the gap. Germline V gene sequence: CDR1 SNHLY, CDR2 FYNNEI. The CDR3 has 11 residues. The CDR3 region has the DNA TGTGCCAGCACAGATCGCGAGACCCAGTACTTC. This encodes CASTDRETQYF. The full variable domain, with the rest looked up from reference TRBV2 and TRBJ2-5, is EPEVTQTPSHQVTQMGQEVILRCVPISNHLYFYWYRQILGQKVEFLVSFYNNEISEKSEIFDDQFSVERPDGSNFTLKIRSTKLEDSAMYFCASTDRETQYFGPGTRLLVL.

The CDR3 sequence: CASSPRGGRSLSYEQYF. Here the CDR3 DNA reads TGTGCCAGCAGCCCTCGGGGGGGCCGGTCGCTATCCTACGAGCAGTACTTC. The chain links TRBV11-2 to TRBJ2-7; TRBD2 aligns across 8 bases. The CDR3 length is 17 residues. Germline trimming cut 5 bases from V and 1 base from J; bases unmatched to any gene: 13. Germline lookup yields CDR1 SGHAT and CDR2 FQNNGV.

The rearrangement uses TRBV2 and TRBJ2-3; tentative D call: TRBD2 (5 bases). This CDR3 is 16 amino acids long. Trimming left V 5 bases short and J 0 bases short, with 15 bases between. Looked up from germline, CDR1 is SNHLY and CDR2 is FYNNEI. The CDR3 loop is CASSQTSWASTDTQYF. CDR3 DNA: TGTGCCAGCAGTCAAACTAGTTGGGCTAGCACAGATACGCAGTATTTT.

The V and J genes are TRBV18 and TRBJ2-5; D might be TRBD2 (5 bases). V lost 6 bases and J 11 bases, leaving 16 bases between the germline ends. The CDR3 contains 12 residues. Germline-derived CDR1 and CDR2 are KGHSH and LQKENI. The CDR3 spells CASSAVGWEQYF. The CDR3 coding sequence is TGTGCCAGCTCCGCAGTGGGTTGGGAGCAGTACTTC.

This chain uses TRBV7-9 with TRBJ2-2; 10 nucleotides line up with TRBD2. V gave up 5 bases and J gave up 5 bases; unmatched junction bases: 17. This CDR3 has 19 amino acids. Germline V gene lookup returns CDR1 SEHNR and CDR2 FQNEAQ (reference sequence). As DNA, the CDR3 is TGTGCCAGCAGCCCGCCCGTCGCTCTAGCGGGGGTCCCAACCGGGGAGCTGTTTTTT. Translation gives CASSPPVALAGVPTGELFF.

V and J are TRBV5-1 and TRBJ1-6; TRBD1 matches 7 bases. This CDR3 is built from 14 residues. V gave up 3 bases and J gave up 9 bases; unmatched junction bases: 6. CDR1 and CDR2 from the germline V gene are SGHRS and YFSETQ. In DNA, the CDR3 is TGCGCCAGCAGCTGGGACAGACTTGCTTCACCCCTCCACTTT. Its protein product is CASSWDRLASPLHF.

This chain links TRBV4-3 with TRBJ1-4; the D gene is possibly TRBD1 (6 bases). This CDR3 comprises 17 residues. Germline loops: CDR1 LGHNA, CDR2 YSLEER. V lost 3 bases, J lost 2 bases, and 16 bases lay in between. The chain's CDR3 is CASSQSNRVFTNEKLFF. In nucleotides, the CDR3 is TGCGCCAGCAGCCAGAGCAACAGGGTATTCACTAATGAAAAACTGTTTTTT.

Only one count was recorded for this clone. V usage is TRBV7-6 and J usage is TRBJ1-1; no clear D gene. CDR3 size: 12 residues. Germline V gene sequence: CDR1 SGHVS, CDR2 FNYEAQ. The V and J ends lost 2 bases and 7 bases respectively, with 8 bases between them. The DNA of the CDR3 is TGTGCCAGCAGCTTATCAGCGCGTGAAGCTTTCTTT. This gives the protein CASSLSAREAFF.

V usage is TRBV6-6 and J usage is TRBJ2-7, with TRBD2 matching 13 bases. This CDR3 is built from 12 residues. J lost 9 bases, V lost 8 bases, and 4 bases had no gene match. Germline lookup yields CDR1 MNHNY and CDR2 SVGAGI (reference sequence). For the CDR3, the DNA is TGTGCCAGCGCCACTAGCGGGGGGGGGCAGTACTTC. It translates to CASATSGGGQYF.

V and J are TRBV10-1 and TRBJ2-2; TRBD1 is a possible D gene (6 bases). The CDR3 has 15 amino acids. Germline CDR1 WNHNN, CDR2 SYGVQD (reference sequence). Trimming took 2 bases from V and 6 from J, leaving 13 bases between them. In nucleotides, the CDR3 is TGCGCCAGCAGTGAGACCAGGGGATTTGCCGGGGAGCTGTTTTTT. This encodes CASSETRGFAGELFF.

The chain employs TRBV19 and TRBJ1-1; D gene unclear. V gave up 3 bases and J gave up 5 bases, with 7 bases separating them. Germline values: CDR1 LNHDA, CDR2 SQIVND (reference sequence). This CDR3 comprises 12 residues. CDR3: CASSIGKTEAFF. CDR3 nucleotides: TGTGCCAGTAGTATTGGCAAAACTGAAGCTTTCTTT.

J is TRBJ1-1 and V is TRBV10-1; D remains ambiguous. The CDR3 covers 13 residues. V lost 6 bases to trimming and J lost 1 base, with 9 bases between them. Germline CDR1 WNHNN, CDR2 SYGVQD (reference sequence). DNA for the CDR3: TGCGCCAGCAGCCACCCAGGGAACACTGAAGCTTTCTTT. Its translation is CASSHPGNTEAFF.

The chain is built from TRBV5-1 and TRBJ1-2; 7 bases align to TRBD1. The V gene end was trimmed by 0 bases and the J gene end by 3 bases; junction bases not matched to a gene: 17. The CDR3 runs to 19 residues. Looked up from germline, CDR1 is SGHRS and CDR2 is YFSETQ. The CDR3 nucleotides read TGCGCCAGCAGCTTGGTCGGATCGAGGCCGGACAGGTCCCACTATGGCTACACCTTC. Translation: CASSLVGSRPDRSHYGYTF.

The chain employs TRBV5-1 and TRBJ2-3; tentative D call: TRBD1 (5 bases). The length of the CDR3 is 13 residues. Per germline, CDR1 SGHRS and CDR2 YFSETQ. V was shortened by 5 bases and J by 0 bases, with 7 bases between the two germline ends. The CDR3 DNA follows: TGCGCCAGCAGAAGGGGTAGCACAGATACGCAGTATTTT. Translating it yields CASRRGSTDTQYF.

The gene calls are TRBV6-5 and TRBJ2-3, with D perhaps TRBD2 (6 bases). The germline V gene has CDR1 MNHEY and CDR2 SVGAGI. The length of the CDR3 is 14 residues. With 8 bases removed from V and 1 base from J, the gap between germline ends came to 13 bases. The CDR3 sequence is CASDGSGRTDTQYF. DNA for the CDR3: TGTGCCAGCGATGGAAGCGGGCGCACAGATACGCAGTATTTT.

By share, this clone counts as medium-sized. The V call is TRBV18, the J call TRBJ1-5; D perhaps matches TRBD1 (5 bases). This CDR3 has 14 residues. From germline, CDR1 is KGHSH and CDR2 LQKENI. V lost 4 bases and J lost 3, with 10 bases in between. In DNA, the CDR3 is TGTGCCAGCTCACGCGAGACAGTCAATCAGCCCCAGCATTTT. This encodes CASSRETVNQPQHF.

This clone was counted only a few times. V gene TRBV5-1 combines with J gene TRBJ2-7, with no clear D. Trimming removed 1 base at V and 0 bases at J, with 8 bases between. Looked up from germline, CDR1 is SGHRS and CDR2 is YFSETQ. This CDR3 has 14 residues. CDR3 sequence (DNA): TGCGCCAGCAGCTTGATTGTCAGCTCCTACGAGCAGTACTTC. It encodes CASSLIVSSYEQYF.

In this sample, this clone turned up once. V usage is TRBV6-5 and J usage is TRBJ1-1; 11 nucleotides align to TRBD1. Germline CDR1 reads MNHEY; CDR2 reads SVGAGI. V lost 2 bases and J lost 6; bases outside the gene matches: 5. The CDR3 has 15 amino acids. The CDR3 reads CASSYLGQGAAEAFF. CDR3 DNA sequence: TGTGCCAGCAGTTACCTCGGACAGGGGGCGGCTGAAGCTTTCTTT.

The chain combines TRBV4-3 with TRBJ1-1; 11 nucleotides align to TRBD1. V trimming: 4 bases; J trimming: 4 bases; junction bases outside the gene matches: 8. The CDR3 sequence is 16 residues long. The V gene's germline CDR1 is LGHNA and CDR2 YSLEER. Here the CDR3 DNA reads TGCGCCAGCAGCCGTGGACAGGGGGCTTCAGGCACTGAAGCTTTCTTT. Translated: CASSRGQGASGTEAFF.

The gene calls are TRBV19 and TRBJ2-4; 11 bases are shared with TRBD1. The junction had 12 bases not matched to a gene; V was cut back by 5 bases and J by 0 bases. Germline-derived CDR1 and CDR2 are LNHDA and SQIVND (reference sequence). The CDR3 runs to 19 residues. Here the CDR3 DNA reads TGTGCCAGTAGTCCCCATCCGGGACAGGGGGTTCTAGCCAAAAACATTCAGTACTTC. This encodes CASSPHPGQGVLAKNIQYF. Together with reference TRBV19 and TRBJ2-4, the CDR3 gives the full variable domain: DGGITQSPKYLFRKEGQNVTLSCEQNLNHDAMYWYRQDPGQGLRLIYYSQIVNDFQKGDIAEGYSVSREKKESFPLTVTSAQKNPTAFYLCASSPHPGQGVLAKNIQYFGAGTRLSVL.

V gene TRBV5-5 combines with J gene TRBJ2-6, with 12 positions matching TRBD2. This CDR3 has 19 residues. Germline V gene lookup returns CDR1 SGHKS and CDR2 YYEKEE (reference sequence). After removal of 0 bases from V and 4 bases from J, the junction contained 8 bases not matched to a gene. The CDR3 coding sequence is TGTGCCAGCAGCTTGGCCTTGCTAGCGGGGGGGCTCGGGGCCAACGTCCTGACTTTC. Its protein product is CASSLALLAGGLGANVLTF.

The rearrangement uses TRBV4-1 and TRBJ2-6, with D uncertain. The CDR3 totals 18 residues. Germline values: CDR1 MGHRA, CDR2 YSYEKL. V was cut by 4 bases and J by 0 bases, with 16 bases left in between. CDR3 DNA: TGCGCCAGCAGCCCCCCCTTGCGGCACCTCTCTGGGGCCAACGTCCTGACTTTC. This codes for CASSPPLRHLSGANVLTF.

J is TRBJ1-2 and V is TRBV2; D is undetermined. The V and J ends lost 3 bases and 7 bases respectively, with 6 bases between them. The CDR3 spans 11 residues. The V gene's germline CDR1 is SNHLY and CDR2 FYNNEI. Written as DNA, the CDR3 is TGTGCCAGCAGTGACTACTCTGGCTACACCTTC. Its translation: CASSDYSGYTF.